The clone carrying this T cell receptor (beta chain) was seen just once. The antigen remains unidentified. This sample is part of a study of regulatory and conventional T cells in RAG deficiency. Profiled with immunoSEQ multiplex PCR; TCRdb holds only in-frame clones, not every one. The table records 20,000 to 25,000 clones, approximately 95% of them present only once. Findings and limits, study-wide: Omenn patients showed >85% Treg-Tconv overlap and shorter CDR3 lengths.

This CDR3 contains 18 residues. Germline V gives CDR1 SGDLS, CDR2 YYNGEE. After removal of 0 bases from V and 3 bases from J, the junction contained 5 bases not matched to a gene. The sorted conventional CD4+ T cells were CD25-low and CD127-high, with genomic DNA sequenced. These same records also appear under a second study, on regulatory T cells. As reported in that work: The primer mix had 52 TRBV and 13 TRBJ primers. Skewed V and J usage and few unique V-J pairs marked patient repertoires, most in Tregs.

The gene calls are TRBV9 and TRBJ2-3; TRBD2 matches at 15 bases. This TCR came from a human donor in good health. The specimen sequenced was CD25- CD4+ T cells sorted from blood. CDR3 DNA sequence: TGTGCCAGCAGCGTAGGGACTAGCGGGGGGGCTGGGACAGATACGCAGTATTTT. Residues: CASSVGTSGGAGTDTQYF.